This entry concerns a single TCR beta chain. Original processing notes: By means of reference gene primer amplification, nucleated cell counts were estimated. TCRdb keeps only in-frame clones here, not all; method: immunoSEQ multiplex PCR. V, J and clone size derive from that table, while D and trimming were established from the DNA sequence. The table lists fewer than 300,000 clones, more than 70% of them singletons. The sample comes from a study of blood T cell repertoires in COVID-19. Overall study context: The samples span acute and convalescent COVID-19 from the United States, Italy and Spain. Sources were T cells, B-cell-depleted T cells, or PBMCs; the material itself was cDNA or gDNA.

The CDR3 is 15 residues long. Germline V gene lookup returns CDR1 SGDLS and CDR2 YYNGEE. The ends lost 0 bases at V and 9 bases at J; junction bases unmatched: 7. The sample comprised peripheral blood. The sequence derives from a woman in her thirties or forties who had recovered from COVID-19. The chain has TRBV9 and TRBJ2-1; 9 positions match TRBD2. The CDR3 sequence: CASSVGSGSVAEQFF. The CDR3 DNA is TGTGCCAGCAGCGTAGGTAGCGGGAGTGTTGCTGAGCAGTTCTTC. Drawing the rest from reference TRBV9 and TRBJ2-1, the complete variable domain is DSGVTQTPKHLITATGQRVTLRCSPRSGDLSVYWYQQSLDQGLQFLIQYYNGEERAKGNILERFSAQQFPDLHSELNLSSLELGDSALYFCASSVGSGSVAEQFFGPGTRLTVL.